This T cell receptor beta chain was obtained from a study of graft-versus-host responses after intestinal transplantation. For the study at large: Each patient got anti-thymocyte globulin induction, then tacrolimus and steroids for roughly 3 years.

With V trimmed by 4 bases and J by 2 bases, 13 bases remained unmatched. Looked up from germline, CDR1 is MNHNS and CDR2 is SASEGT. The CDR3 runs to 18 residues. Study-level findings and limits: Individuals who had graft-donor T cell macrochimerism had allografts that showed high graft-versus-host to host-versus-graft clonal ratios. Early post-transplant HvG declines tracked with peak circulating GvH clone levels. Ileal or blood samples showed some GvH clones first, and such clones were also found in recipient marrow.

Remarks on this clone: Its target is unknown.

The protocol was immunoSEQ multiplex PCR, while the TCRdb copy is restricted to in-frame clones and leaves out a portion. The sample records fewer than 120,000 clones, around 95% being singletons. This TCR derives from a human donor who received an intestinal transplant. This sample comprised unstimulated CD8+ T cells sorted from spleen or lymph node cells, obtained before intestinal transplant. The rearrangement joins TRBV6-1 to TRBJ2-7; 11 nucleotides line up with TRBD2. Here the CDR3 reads CASSGRGPLAGVTYEQYF. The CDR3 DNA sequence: TGTGCCAGCAGTGGCAGGGGGCCACTAGCGGGAGTGACCTACGAGCAGTACTTC.